The clone carrying this T cell receptor beta chain was seen a few times. Antigen specificity is unknown. CDR1 and CDR2 (germline): SEHNR, FQNEAQ (reference sequence). V lost 4 bases and J 7 bases, leaving 17 bases between the germline ends. The CDR3 contains 15 residues. These data originate in a study of beta chain features in type 1 diabetes. Findings of the study overall: When Type 1 diabetes patients were examined, their TCRB CDR3s proved moderately but significantly shorter in all four CD4+ subsets.

Of the isolated RNA, all was reverse transcribed, and so the sequenced material was expressed TCRB transcripts. Sequencing was performed with immunoSEQ multiplex PCR; in TCRdb, only in-frame clones are kept and a portion is missing. Of about 650,000 clones listed, roughly 12% were seen once; the top ten hold roughly 0.12%. The clonotype originates from a man aged 25 to 40 with type 1 diabetes. Sequencing input: naive CD4+ T cells from blood. V gene TRBV7-9 combines with J gene TRBJ2-1; D is tentatively TRBD1 or TRBD2 (5 bases each). The CDR3 nucleotides read TGTGCCAGCAGCTGGCCCAGGGACCTGGGGAATGAGCAGTTCTTC. Its protein is CASSWPRDLGNEQFF.